The 16 T cell receptor beta chains below come from one sample, sequenced in a study of radiotherapy plus CTLA-4 blockade in lung cancer. The table came from immunoSEQ multiplex PCR; TCRdb's copy has only in-frame clones and leaves some out. The top ten clones hold around 4% of a sample with some 66,000 clones, about four fifths of them seen once. The sample was peripheral blood, taken from a patient treated with radiotherapy plus ipilimumab. These receptors all come from a human donor with non-small cell lung cancer who had a partial response to radiotherapy plus ipilimumab.

The V and J genes are TRBV5-1 and TRBJ2-3; a possible D gene is TRBD2 (5 bases). This CDR3 comprises 14 residues. Germline-derived CDR1 and CDR2 are SGHRS and YFSETQ. Trimming stripped 5 bases from V and 2 bases from J, with 12 bases between. CDR3 DNA: TGCGCCAGCAGGATAAGCGGCAACACAGATACGCAGTATTTT. Its translation: CASRISGNTDTQYF.

Only one count was recorded for this clone. The chain has TRBV10-3 and TRBJ2-7; 7 nucleotides match TRBD1. Per the germline V gene, CDR1 is ENHRY and CDR2 is SYGVKD. CDR3 size: 14 residues. Unmatched junction bases numbered 8, after V lost 5 bases and J lost 4 bases. CDR3 amino acids: CAISPSGRGYEQYF. The CDR3 DNA follows: TGTGCCATCAGTCCCTCCGGCAGGGGGTACGAGCAGTACTTC.

The rearrangement links TRBV4-1 to TRBJ2-7, with TRBD1 matching 7 bases. The CDR3 totals 14 residues. CDR1 is MGHRA, CDR2 YSYEKL, per germline. J lost 7 bases, V lost 5 bases, and 11 bases had no gene match. CDR3 amino acids: CASSNRDRVLEQYF. CDR3 bases: TGCGCCAGCAGCAACCGCGACAGGGTTTTAGAGCAGTACTTC.

This chain uses TRBV30 with TRBJ1-4; 8 nucleotides agree with TRBD1. This CDR3 comprises 13 residues. Germline CDR1 and CDR2: GTSNPN and SVGIG (reference sequence). Losses at the gene ends were 5 bases for V and 4 bases for J; bases not matched to a gene: 3. CDR3 loop: CAWFDRGNEKLFF. The CDR3 DNA reads as TGTGCCTGGTTCGACAGGGGTAATGAAAAACTGTTTTTT.

Worth noting for this clone: This sample also contains other DNA sequences that code for the same CDR3. The J gene is TRBJ1-2, the V gene TRBV29-1, with D possibly being TRBD1 (5 bases). The CDR3 contains 11 residues. Germline V gene lookup returns CDR1 SQVTM and CDR2 ANQGSEA. V was cut by 7 bases and J by 5 bases, with 11 bases left in between. The CDR3 nucleotides are TGCAGCGCGCTGCAGGGTTATGGCTACACCTTC. This sequence encodes CSALQGYGYTF.

This sequence joins TRBV19 and TRBJ1-1; D gene uncertain. The V end was cut by 1 base, the J end by 3 bases, with 15 bases between. The germline V gene encodes CDR1 LNHDA and CDR2 SQIVND (reference sequence). This CDR3 contains 16 residues. As DNA, the CDR3 is TGTGCCAGTAGTATAGGGTGGGTTTCTCAGGACACTGAAGCTTTCTTT. It is translated as CASSIGWVSQDTEAFF.

V gene TRBV28 combines with J gene TRBJ1-4; D unclear. Trimming cost V 7 bases and J 8 bases, with 14 bases left between them. Germline loops: CDR1 MDHEN, CDR2 SYDVKM. The CDR3 has 13 amino acids. CDR3 residues: CASISGGGEKLFF. The DNA for the CDR3 is TGTGCCAGCATAAGCGGAGGAGGGGAAAAACTGTTTTTT.

J is TRBJ2-5 and V is TRBV19, with TRBD2 identical over 8 bases. Germline CDR1 LNHDA, CDR2 SQIVND (reference sequence). CDR3 size: 14 residues. V shed 5 bases, J shed 5 bases, and the junction held 7 bases outside the gene matches. The CDR3 sequence: CASSPSGGGETQYF. The CDR3 DNA follows: TGTGCCAGTAGTCCCAGCGGGGGAGGCGAGACCCAGTACTTC.

This chain connects TRBV19 to TRBJ1-4; tentatively, D is TRBD1 (6 bases). V was trimmed by 5 bases and J by 5 bases, leaving 15 bases between them. CDR3 size: 15 residues. Germline V lookup: CDR1 LNHDA, CDR2 SQIVND (reference sequence). CDR3 residues: CASSASQGRNEKLFF. The CDR3 DNA reads TGTGCCAGTAGTGCCTCACAGGGTAGGAATGAAAAACTGTTTTTT.

V is TRBV4-1 and J is TRBJ2-4, with D possibly TRBD2 on 6 matching bases. The ends were cut back, 0 bases at V and 0 bases at J, with 18 bases in the middle. Germline CDR1 is MGHRA and CDR2 is YSYEKL. There are 19 residues in the CDR3. The CDR3 protein is CASSQDQMGRRLAKNIQYF. DNA of the CDR3: TGCGCCAGCAGCCAAGATCAGATGGGGAGGCGTCTAGCCAAAAACATTCAGTACTTC.

For this clone: This likely came from a read error, as a far larger clone is one base away. The same CDR3 also results from other DNA sequences found in this sample. The chain employs TRBV6-4 and TRBJ2-7; 11 bases align to TRBD2. Per the germline V gene, CDR1 is MRHNA and CDR2 is SNTAGT. The CDR3 sequence is 14 residues long. The CDR3 spells CASMIAGGPLEQYF. DNA for the CDR3: TGTGCCAGCATGATAGCGGGAGGGCCGTTGGAGCAGTACTTT.

The chain links TRBV30 to TRBJ1-2, with D unclear. CDR3 length equals 12 residues. V dropped 4 bases and J dropped 4 bases, with 10 bases sitting between them. Germline CDR1 is GTSNPN and CDR2 is SVGIG (reference sequence). The DNA of the CDR3 is TGTGCCTGGACCCGAGCTGGCTATGGCTACACCTTC. Translation gives CAWTRAGYGYTF.

This clone was seen once. The chain joins TRBV2 to TRBJ2-3, with TRBD2 matching over 7 bases. Unmatched junction bases numbered 5, after V lost 4 bases and J lost 4 bases. Germline values: CDR1 SNHLY, CDR2 FYNNEI. The CDR3 consists of 14 residues. CDR3 region: CASSVGGRSDTQYF. The CDR3 DNA is TGTGCCAGCAGTGTGGGCGGGAGATCAGATACGCAGTATTTT. Full variable domain (remainder filled in from reference TRBV2 and TRBJ2-3): EPEVTQTPSHQVTQMGQEVILRCVPISNHLYFYWYRQILGQKVEFLVSFYNNEISEKSEIFDDQFSVERPDGSNFTLKIRSTKLEDSAMYFCASSVGGRSDTQYFGPGTRLTVL.

The rearrangement links TRBV7-2 to TRBJ2-7; TRBD2 matches 7 bases. V was clipped by 11 bases and J by 1 base; unmatched bases: 14. CDR3 length: 15 residues. Germline lookup yields CDR1 SGHTA and CDR2 FQGNSA. This chain's CDR3 is CAALVLAGKSYEQYF. The CDR3 nucleotides read TGTGCCGCACTCGTGTTAGCGGGTAAGTCCTACGAGCAGTACTTC.

The gene calls are TRBV5-1 and TRBJ1-2, with D tentatively TRBD1 (5 bases). Trimming shortened V by 0 bases and J by 7 bases, and 7 bases separated the two germline ends. The CDR3 extends over 12 amino acids. Germline V gene sequence: CDR1 SGHRS, CDR2 YFSETQ. The CDR3 DNA reads TGCGCCAGCAGCTTGGAGGGGTCTGGCTACACCTTC. It encodes CASSLEGSGYTF.

The chain combines TRBV11-2 with TRBJ2-1; TRBD2 matches 8 bases. V shed 5 bases and J 4 bases; nucleotides not matched to a gene: 10. The CDR3 runs 16 residues. Germline V lookup: CDR1 SGHAT, CDR2 FQNNGV. CDR3 residues: CASSRLVLAGYNEQFF. The CDR3 region has the DNA TGTGCCAGCAGCCGACTGGTATTAGCGGGATACAATGAGCAGTTCTTC.